This TCR beta chain was identified in a study of blood T cell repertoires in COVID-19. Data came from immunoSEQ multiplex PCR; TCRdb stores just in-frame clones and leaves some out. The sample has under 200,000 clones; roughly 84% are singletons. The V end lost 3 bases, the J end lost 0 bases, and 10 bases lay between the germline ends. The CDR3 is made up of 15 amino acids. In germline, CDR1 is SGHRS, CDR2 YFSETQ. The study counted Cohort 3 donors as recovered given two negative PCRs, clearance, or symptom resolution. The sequence was obtained from a woman in her sixties or seventies who had recovered from COVID-19. The chain employs TRBV5-1 and TRBJ2-1; the D is unclear. Sequencing was done on a sample of PBMCs or T cells enriched from blood (not recorded which). Here the CDR3 reads CASSSSASSYNEQFF. The CDR3, as DNA: TGCGCCAGCAGCTCAAGCGCAAGCTCCTACAATGAGCAGTTCTTC.